This T cell receptor (beta chain) originates from a study of low-dose radiotherapy and immunotherapy resistance in tumors. About the research overall: Cohort 2 patients were irradiated with 1 Gy every two weeks, reaching 13 Gy over 26 weeks.

This clonotype was seen repeatedly, ten times or more. The V and J ends lost 5 bases and 13 bases respectively, with 15 bases between them. CDR1 and CDR2 from the germline V gene are LNHDA and SQIVND (reference sequence). The CDR3 spans 12 residues. The sample's time point: before trial treatment. Gene-specific TRAV and TRBV primers were used for first-strand cDNA, covering alpha and beta chains. Amplification, which lasted 20 PCR cycles, used a constant-region primer and V-primer adapter to amplify TCRs. In TCRdb, the reads were re-called with MiXCR into one record per CDR3 protein. Altogether tens of thousands of distinct CDR3 sequences are present, over 15% being singletons, with the ten largest covering 2.5% to 3.5%.

This clonotype was sampled from a male donor with prostate cancer. Material: PBMCs, obtained before treatment. The chain combines TRBV19 with TRBJ2-1; D possibly corresponds to TRBD2 (7 bases). Written as DNA, the CDR3 is TGTGCCAGTAGTCCCTGGGGGGGGGCCCAGTTCTTC. Protein: CASSPWGGAQFF. Supplemented by reference TRBV19 and TRBJ2-1, the full variable domain reads DGGITQSPKYLFRKEGQNVTLSCEQNLNHDAMYWYRQDPGQGLRLIYYSQIVNDFQKGDIAEGYSVSREKKESFPLTVTSAQKNPTAFYLCASSPWGGAQFFGPGTRLTVL.